Below are 3 T cell receptor beta chains sequenced from a single sample in a study of CD8 T cells in seronegative destructive rheumatoid arthritis. The protocol was immunoSEQ multiplex PCR, while the TCRdb copy is restricted to in-frame clones and leaves out a portion. The sample consists of several thousand clones, about two thirds of them appearing once. Sequencing was carried out using CD8+ T cells from blood. These receptors originate from a woman between 50 and 70 years old with seronegative destructive rheumatoid arthritis.

The chain is built from TRBV9 and TRBJ2-1, with a possible D match to TRBD1 (5 bases). Trimming stripped 0 bases from V and 7 bases from J, with 14 bases between. CDR3 length: 15 amino acids. Germline CDR1 reads SGDLS; CDR2 reads YYNGEE. CDR3 in DNA: TGTGCCAGCAGCGTAGGGTTACAGGCAGCAAATGAGCAGTTCTTC. This encodes CASSVGLQAANEQFF.

In its sample, this clone was seen a few times. The chain is built from TRBV6-5 and TRBJ1-1, with unresolved D. The CDR3 has 13 residues. V lost 6 bases and J lost 0, with 8 bases in between. CDR1 and CDR2 (germline): MNHEY, SVGAGI. Written as DNA, the CDR3 is TGTGCCAGCAGGGGGAGTATGAACACTGAAGCTTTCTTT. Amino acid sequence: CASRGSMNTEAFF.

This rearrangement joins TRBV2 to TRBJ1-5; D unclear. Germline CDR1 reads SNHLY; CDR2 reads FYNNEI. The CDR3 loop spans 14 amino acids. V was shortened by 5 bases and J by 3 bases, with 11 bases between the two germline ends. CDR3 in amino acids: CASSLGRDNQPQHF. The CDR3 DNA reads as TGTGCCAGCAGTCTCGGACGGGACAATCAGCCCCAGCATTTT.